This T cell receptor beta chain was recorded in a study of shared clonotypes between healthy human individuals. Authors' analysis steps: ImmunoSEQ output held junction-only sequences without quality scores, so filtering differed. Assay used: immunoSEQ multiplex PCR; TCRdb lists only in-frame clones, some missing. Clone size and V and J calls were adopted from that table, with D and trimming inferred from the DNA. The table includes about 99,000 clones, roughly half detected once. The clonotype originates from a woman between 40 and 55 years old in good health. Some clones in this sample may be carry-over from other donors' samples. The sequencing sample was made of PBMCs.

In nucleotides, the CDR3 is TGTGCCAGCAGCCCCTCGGGGGGTCAGAACTATGGCTACACCTTC. Its translation is CASSPSGGQNYGYTF. This chain connects TRBV5-4 to TRBJ1-2, with D maybe TRBD1 (5 bases). CDR1 is SGHNT and CDR2 is YYREEE in the germline V gene (reference sequence). With 4 bases removed from V and 2 bases from J, the gap between germline ends came to 15 bases. The length of the CDR3 is 15 residues.